The 5 T cell receptor beta chains presented below share a single source sample, sequenced in a study of a mutant IDH1 vaccine in newly diagnosed glioma. Time point in this sample: week 35, safety follow-up. A 20-mer mutant IDH1 peptide at 300 ug was injected subcutaneously with topical imiquimod. These receptors lack a known antigen. This table comes from immunoSEQ multiplex PCR, and its TCRdb copy is limited to in-frame clones, with some not included. The sample carries tens of thousands of clones, under 90% recorded once. This sample comprised PBMCs, obtained from a glioma patient whose treatment included an IDH1 peptide vaccine. These receptors were taken from a woman between 40 and 55 years old with glioma. Some clones in this sample may be carry-over from other donors' samples.

CDR3 in amino acids: CASSPGDWEQFF. CDR3 nucleotides: TGTGCCAGCAGCCCGGGAGATTGGGAGCAGTTCTTC. V gene TRBV7-2 combines with J gene TRBJ2-1, with D possibly matching TRBD2 (6 bases). Trimming removed 5 bases at V and 10 bases at J, with 12 bases between. From germline, CDR1 is SGHTA and CDR2 FQGNSA. The CDR3 sequence is 12 residues long. Full variable domain (missing parts from reference TRBV7-2 and TRBJ2-1): GAGVSQSPSNKVTEKGKDVELRCDPISGHTALYWYRQSLGQGLEFLIYFQGNSAPDKSGLPSDRFSAERTGGSVSTLTIQRTQQEDSAVYLCASSPGDWEQFFGPGTRLTVL.

This rearrangement joins TRBV9 to TRBJ2-5; 9 nucleotides line up with TRBD2. This CDR3 has 16 residues. CDR1 is SGDLS, CDR2 YYNGEE, per germline. The V and J ends lost 3 bases and 6 bases, in that order; junction bases with no gene match: 12. The DNA for the CDR3 is TGTGCCAGCAGCGCCCGGGTAGCGGGGGCGGCGAAGACCCAGTACTTC. Protein sequence: CASSARVAGAAKTQYF.

This clone was observed a single time. The rearrangement joins TRBV5-6 to TRBJ1-1, with a possible D match to TRBD1 (6 bases). This CDR3 has 15 amino acids. CDR1 and CDR2 (germline): SGHDT, YYEEEE. The germline V and J ends were trimmed by 4 bases and 0 bases, with 13 bases remaining between them. CDR3 in amino acids: CASSQEGDVNTEAFF. The DNA of the CDR3 is TGTGCCAGCAGCCAGGAGGGGGACGTGAACACTGAAGCTTTCTTT.

This clone was seen once. J is TRBJ1-1 and V is TRBV11-2, with D unclear. The CDR3 is 11 amino acids. The V gene's germline CDR1 is SGHAT and CDR2 FQNNGV. With 3 bases removed from V and 11 bases from J, the gap between germline ends came to 10 bases. This CDR3 reads CASSFGQSAFF. CDR3 nucleotide sequence: TGTGCCAGCAGCTTTGGGCAGTCTGCTTTCTTT.

The J gene is TRBJ1-2, the V gene TRBV19; no firm D call. Trimming took 5 bases from V and 4 from J, leaving 11 bases between them. From germline, CDR1 is LNHDA and CDR2 SQIVND (reference sequence). The CDR3 consists of 13 residues. CDR3 sequence: CASSPRTVYGYTF. CDR3 DNA sequence: TGTGCCAGTAGTCCCCGGACGGTCTATGGCTACACCTTC.